Here is one TCR beta chain with its context. Its specificity is unknown. This entry belongs to a study of metastatic and nonmetastatic thyroid tumors. Overall study context: Comparative analysis of repertoires was undertaken across blood and tumor or nodule tissue obtained from malignant and benign thyroid patients.

How the authors handled the data: Built for papillary thyroid cancer, a distant-metastasis classifier drew on CDR3 differences across clinicopathological groups. TCRdb re-called the PCR reads via MiXCR. It is TCRdb's table, rather than the study itself, that gives the V and J calls and clone size. Of about 16,000 clones in the sample, 31% were seen once. Study conclusions and caveats: According to reports, the diversity of TCR beta was significantly higher in malignant thyroid tumors than in benign nodules, and this held in both blood and tumor samples.

Germline V gene sequence: CDR1 GTSNPN, CDR2 SVGIG (reference sequence). This CDR3 contains 14 residues. J was trimmed by 4 bases and V by 1 base; bases with no gene match: 1. Thyroid surgery was performed in patients who had received no treatment beforehand. V is TRBV30 and J is TRBJ2-2, with TRBD1 matching over 9 bases. Sequencing was carried out using blood. The TCR sequence derives from a female donor with papillary thyroid cancer or a benign thyroid nodule (not recorded which). Some clones in this sample may be carry-over from other donors' samples. The CDR3 here is CAWSGTGVTGELFF. CDR3 bases: TGTGCCTGGAGTGGGACAGGGGTCACCGGGGAGCTGTTTTTT. The full variable domain, rest sourced from reference TRBV30 and TRBJ2-2, is SQTIHQWPATLVQPVGSPLSLECTVEGTSNPNLYWYRQAAGRGLQLLFYSVGIGQISSEVPQNLSASRPQDRQFILSSKKLLLSDSGFYLCAWSGTGVTGELFFGEGSRLTVL.